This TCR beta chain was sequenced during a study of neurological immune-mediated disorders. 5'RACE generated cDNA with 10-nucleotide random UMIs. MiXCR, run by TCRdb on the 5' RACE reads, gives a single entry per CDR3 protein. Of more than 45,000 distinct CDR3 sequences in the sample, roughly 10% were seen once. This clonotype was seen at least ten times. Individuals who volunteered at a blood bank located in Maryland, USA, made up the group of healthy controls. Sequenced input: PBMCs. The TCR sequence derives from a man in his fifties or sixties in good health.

The CDR3 here is CSAVERGMPSYEQYF. In DNA form, the CDR3 reads TGCAGTGCTGTGGAGCGGGGGATGCCCTCCTACGAGCAGTACTTC. The rearrangement links TRBV20-1 to TRBJ2-7; 8 bases align to TRBD2. Per the germline V gene, CDR1 is DFQATT and CDR2 is SNEGSKA (reference sequence). Trimming cost V 5 bases and J 0 bases; bases outside gene matches: 9. The CDR3 sequence is 15 residues long.